Shown below are 4 T cell receptor beta chains from a single sample sequenced in a study of beta chain features in type 1 diabetes. Points from the study as a whole: TCRB CDR3s from Type 1 diabetes patients were moderately but significantly shorter in all four CD4+ subsets.

These receptors' targets are unknown. Every isolated RNA sample was fully reverse transcribed, so sequencing captured expressed TCRB transcripts. Method: immunoSEQ multiplex PCR; TCRdb's copy keeps in-frame clones and lacks some. This sample yields a few hundred thousand clones, of which 14% are seen a single time; about 0.019% belongs to the top ten. Sequenced material: naive CD4+ T cells from blood. Every receptor here comes from a man aged 25 to 40 with type 1 diabetes.

The chain employs TRBV5-1 and TRBJ1-1; TRBD1 aligns across 8 bases. V lost 3 bases, J lost 3 bases, and 7 bases stayed unmatched. The CDR3 length is 15 residues. Germline loops: CDR1 SGHRS, CDR2 YFSETQ. Here the CDR3 DNA reads TGCGCCAGCAGCTCGCTGCCGGGACAGGACACTGAAGCTTTCTTT. It translates to CASSSLPGQDTEAFF.

This clone was seen only once. The rearrangement uses TRBV5-1 and TRBJ1-1; TRBD1 might be the D (6 bases). Germline CDR1 and CDR2: SGHRS and YFSETQ. CDR3 size: 14 residues. The V end was cut by 4 bases, the J end by 0 bases, with 10 bases between. The CDR3 nucleotides are TGCGCCAGCAGCCCGACAGGTATGAACACTGAAGCTTTCTTT. This codes for CASSPTGMNTEAFF.

This rearrangement joins TRBV27 to TRBJ2-3; D is unresolved. This CDR3 region has 14 residues. The germline V and J ends were trimmed by 8 bases and 4 bases, with 16 bases remaining between them. Germline V lookup: CDR1 MNHEY, CDR2 SMNVEV (reference sequence). The CDR3 nucleotides are TGTGCCAGCCGGTGGGTTAGCCTCTCAGATACGCAGTATTTT. Translating it yields CASRWVSLSDTQYF.

This clone has a handful of counts. The genes are TRBV15 and TRBJ2-5; weak D call: TRBD2 (6 bases). V lost 2 bases to trimming and J lost 0 bases, with 13 bases between them. The CDR3 contains 16 residues. CDR1 and CDR2 (germline): LNHNV, YYDKDF (reference sequence). CDR3 protein: CATSRYPGEYQETQYF. Here the CDR3 DNA reads TGTGCCACCAGCAGATATCCGGGGGAGTACCAAGAGACCCAGTACTTC.